The present TCR beta chain was sequenced within a study of OX40 agonist ivuxolimab in advanced cancers. With regard to the full study: Ivuxolimab was a fully human IgG2 agonistic monoclonal antibody targeting the costimulatory receptor OX40 (CD134). Intravenous ivuxolimab was administered to patients every 2 weeks at six dose levels: 0.01, 0.1, 0.3, 1.5, 3 and 10 mg/kg. Of the roughly 52 patients in dose escalation, about 20 had hepatocellular carcinoma, roughly 15 had melanoma, 9 had renal cell carcinoma and 9 had head and neck cancer. A male proportion of roughly 85% and a mean age of around 60 years, ranging from about 23 to 79, were recorded for the dose-escalation cohort. Patients were allowed to have had prior anti-PD-1, anti-PD-L1 or anti-CTLA-4 therapy, and 30% to 40% of the dose-escalation patients had been treated with checkpoint inhibitors. Three dose-escalation patients achieved partial responses, one with hepatocellular carcinoma and two with cutaneous melanoma. Peripheral TCRbeta sequencing was intended to test whether TCR sequence diversity was altered and clonal T-cell expansion was caused by ivuxolimab. The paper covers the monotherapy dose-escalation part of the phase I ivuxolimab trial, which included N ≈ 54 patients. General findings and caveats noted by the study authors: Clonal expansion of both CD4+ and CD8+ blood T cells was observed from baseline to week 6 at doses 0.1 to 3.0 mg/kg. Low levels of normalized T-cell clonal expansion were also seen in some patients who did not respond. After ivuxolimab, more expanded clones were found on average in CD8+ T cells than in CD4+ T cells. Partial responders in the 0.1-3.0 mg/kg groups had among the lowest normalized peripheral clonal expansion, especially among CD8+ T cells. Which antigens the clonally expanded peripheral T cells were specific for was not determined.

Genomic DNA was extracted from sorted cells for sequencing of the TCRbeta CDR3 region. The immunoSEQ Assay was used to sequence the TCRbeta CDR3 regions. Not all clones reach the TCRdb copy of this immuneACCESS table, which keeps in-frame sequences only. Checked studies attribute under half of the gap to unresolved V genes and leave the rest unexplained. A total of roughly 86,000 clones appear in this sample, 80% to 95% of them only once. The ten largest clones take up around 0.44% of the sample. Turning to this clone: What this receptor recognizes is not known. One base away there is no much larger clone; base qualities are not given.

V is cut by 1 base and J by 3 bases, and the space between the germline ends is 9 bases. The cysteine opens and the phenylalanine closes a CDR3 of 15 amino acids. Of all the DNA, just the CDR3 is kept, 45 bases in frame from base 1. CDR1 and CDR2 are read off the germline V gene as SGHNT and YENEEA. Patients with a history of autoimmune disease or receiving systemic immunosuppression were excluded from the trial. Peripheral blood for TCR sequencing was drawn from every dose cohort at baseline, at cycle 4 day 1 and at cycle 7 day 1. The samples were drawn from a first-in-human, open-label, multicenter phase I dose-escalation trial of ivuxolimab. Adults with locally advanced or metastatic melanoma, renal cell carcinoma, hepatocellular carcinoma or head and neck squamous cell carcinoma were enrolled in the trial. Before TCR sequencing, CD4+ T cells and CD8+ T cells were sorted from peripheral blood as separate populations.

The sequenced sample was CD4+ or CD8+ T cells sorted from blood, obtained in a trial of the OX40 agonist ivuxolimab. The TCR comes from an adult with an advanced solid tumor such as melanoma, head and neck, liver or kidney cancer. The chain is assembled from TRBV11-3 and TRBJ1-4; there is no confident call for the D gene. The CDR3 in this case is CASSLGAAPNEKLFF. The DNA is TGTGCCAGCAGCTTAGGGGCAGCCCCTAATGAAAAACTGTTTTTT.